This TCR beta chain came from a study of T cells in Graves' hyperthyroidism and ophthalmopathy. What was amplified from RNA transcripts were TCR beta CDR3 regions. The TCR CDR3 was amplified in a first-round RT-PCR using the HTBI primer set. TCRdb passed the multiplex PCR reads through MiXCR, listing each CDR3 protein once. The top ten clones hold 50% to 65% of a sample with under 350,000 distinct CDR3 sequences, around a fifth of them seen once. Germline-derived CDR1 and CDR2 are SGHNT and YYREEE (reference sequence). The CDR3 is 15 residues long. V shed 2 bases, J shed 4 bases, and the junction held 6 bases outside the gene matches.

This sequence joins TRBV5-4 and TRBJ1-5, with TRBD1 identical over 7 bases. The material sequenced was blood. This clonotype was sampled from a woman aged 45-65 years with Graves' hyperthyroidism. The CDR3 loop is CASSLGTDRNQPQHF. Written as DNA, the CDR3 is TGTGCCAGCAGCTTAGGGACAGATAGAAATCAGCCCCAGCATTTT. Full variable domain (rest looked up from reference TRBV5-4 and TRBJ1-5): ETGVTQSPTHLIKTRGQQVTLRCSSQSGHNTVSWYQQALGQGPQFIFQYYREEENGRGNFPPRFSGLQFPNYSSELNVNALELDDSALYLCASSLGTDRNQPQHFGDGTRLSIL.